A single sample gave rise to the 2 T cell receptor beta chains below, sequenced in a study of OX40 agonist ivuxolimab in advanced cancers. The library was prepared using the immunoSEQ multiplex PCR assay. TCRdb limited this immuneACCESS table to in-frame rearrangements with V and J called. A share of clones is missing; checked studies link under half to unresolved V genes, and the rest is unexplained. The sample has approximately 30,000 clones on record, about nine tenths of them singletons. The top ten constitute roughly 22% of the sample. The material was CD4+ or CD8+ T cells sorted from blood, obtained in a trial of the OX40 agonist ivuxolimab. Source of these receptors: an adult with an advanced solid tumor such as melanoma, head and neck, liver or kidney cancer.

This chain connects TRBV15 to TRBJ1-1, with D unresolved. CDR3 size: 15 residues. Germline CDR1 LNHNV, CDR2 YYDKDF (reference sequence). V shed 2 bases and J shed 0 bases, with 10 bases lying between them. The CDR3 sequence is CATSRPTVMNTEAFF. The CDR3 DNA reads as TGTGCCACCAGCAGACCTACAGTCATGAACACTGAAGCTTTCTTT. Together with reference TRBV15 and TRBJ1-1, the CDR3 gives the full variable domain: DAMVIQNPRYQVTQFGKPVTLSCSQTLNHNVMYWYQQKSSQAPKLLFHYYDKDFNNEADTPDNFQSRRPNTSFCFLDIRSPGLGDTAMYLCATSRPTVMNTEAFFGQGTRLTVV.

J is TRBJ2-5 and V is TRBV2, with D perhaps TRBD2 (6 bases). Trimming stripped 7 bases from V and 5 bases from J, with 14 bases between. The CDR3 is 13 residues long. Germline V CDR1 and CDR2: SNHLY, FYNNEI. For the CDR3, the DNA is TGTGCCAGCATGAAGACCCGGGGGGAGACCCAGTACTTC. Its translation is CASMKTRGETQYF.